The rows below give T cell receptor beta chains drawn from one sample of a study of T cell responses to AZD1222 COVID-19 vaccine. TCRdb keeps only in-frame clones here, not all; method: immunoSEQ multiplex PCR. This sample has under 200,000 clones; approximately 91% occur once, and the top ten carry roughly 5%. Material: peripheral blood, obtained on day 0 of AZD1222 vaccination. These receptor sequences come from an adult in good health. The CDR3 runs from the conserved cysteine through the conserved F or W. D genes are given only for firm matches. A row's size may be missing; if present it is once, few, many or a size class.

d_gene,v_gene,j_gene,abundance,CDR3nt,CDR3aa
TRBD1,TRBV5-1,TRBJ2-7,-,TGCGCCAGCAGCCCAGACAGGGCCTACGAGCAGTACTTC,CASSPDRAYEQYF
-,TRBV27,TRBJ2-7,-,TGTGCCAGCAGTTTGGGCGGGGTAAACCTGGAGCAGTACTTC,CASSLGGVNLEQYF
-,TRBV7-8,TRBJ2-7,-,TGTGCCAGCAGCCAATCTTATAGAAGTACCTCCTACGAGCAGTACTTC,CASSQSYRSTSYEQYF
-,TRBV11-2,TRBJ2-4,-,TGTGCCAGCAGCTTAGGACCCCTTCACTCGGATAGCAAAAACATTCAGTACTTC,CASSLGPLHSDSKNIQYF
-,TRBV6-4,TRBJ2-2,-,TGTGCCAGCAGCCCCGGGACGGCGAACACCGGGGAGCTGTTTTTT,CASSPGTANTGELFF
-,TRBV6-2/TRBV6-3,TRBJ1-2,-,TGTGCCAGCAGTTACGGGAGGGGAAACTATGGCTACACCTTC,CASSYGRGNYGYTF
-,TRBV10-3,TRBJ2-1,-,TGTGCCATCAGTGCCCGCGAGGACTCCTACAATGAGCAGTTCTTC,CAISAREDSYNEQFF
TRBD1,TRBV5-4,TRBJ2-2,once,TGTGCCAGCAGCGGGTCCGGGACAGGGGAGTTAGGGGAGCTGTTTTTT,CASSGSGTGELGELFF
-,TRBV2,TRBJ1-2,-,TGTGCCAGCAGTGAAGCTTCCCTCAATCTCTATGGCTACACCTTC,CASSEASLNLYGYTF
-,TRBV5-4,TRBJ1-6,-,TGTGCCAGCAGCCTAAGGGACCGTAATTCACCCCTCCACTTT,CASSLRDRNSPLHF
-,TRBV5-1,TRBJ2-2,-,TGCGCCAGCAGCTTGACCGGGGCCAGCCCCGGGGAGCTGTTTTTT,CASSLTGASPGELFF
TRBD2,TRBV5-5,TRBJ2-5,-,TGTGCCAGCAGCTTGAACGGGGGGGCCCGGGAGACCCAGTACTTC,CASSLNGGARETQYF
TRBD1,TRBV4-2,TRBJ1-2,once,TGTGCCAGCAGCCAAGAGGGGACAGTAGACTATGGCTACACCTTC,CASSQEGTVDYGYTF
TRBD2,TRBV30,TRBJ2-7,few,TGTGCCTGGAGCGAGGGACTACCCTACGAGCAGTACTTC,CAWSEGLPYEQYF
-,TRBV29-1,TRBJ1-1,-,TGCAGCGTCGTACAGGAGACTGAAGCTTTCTTT,CSVVQETEAFF
-,TRBV30,TRBJ1-5,few,TGTGCCTGGACCCCACCGGGGGGGAAACAGCCCCAGCATTTT,CAWTPPGGKQPQHF
-,TRBV10-3,TRBJ1-1,-,TGTGCCATCAGTGCGGGCCTCGAAACTGGAGCTTTCTTT,CAISAGLETGAFF
TRBD1,TRBV4-1,TRBJ2-7,-,TGCGCCAGCAGCCAAGTTGATTTCATTCCGGGACAGTCCTACGAGCAGTACTTC,CASSQVDFIPGQSYEQYF